This record looks at one T cell receptor beta chain sequence and its context. This clonotype occurred many times. This clone's antigen is unknown. It has no much larger one-base neighbor in the sample; base qualities were not kept. The data belong to a study of T cells in Graves' hyperthyroidism and ophthalmopathy (dated by TCRdb to the late 2010s). With regard to the full study: Peripheral blood was collected at initial diagnosis, before any treatment. Prospective prediction of ophthalmopathy was tested in an independent validation cohort of under 20 hyperthyroidism patients and around 16 patients who later progressed to ophthalmopathy. After sampling, hyperthyroidism patients received methimazole starting at 30 mg daily, and ophthalmopathy patients received high-dose intravenous methylprednisolone. For training and testing, the 100 or so patients in the discovery cohort were randomly divided in a 7:3 ratio. TCR V-J signatures able to tell the groups apart were searched for in a discovery cohort of 90 to 100 patients, of whom 43 had Graves' ophthalmopathy and about 55 had stable Graves' hyperthyroidism. In several Graves' hyperthyroidism patients, the study also compared T-cell repertoires from thyroid tissue with T-cell repertoires from blood. The paper reports TCR Vbeta CDR3 sequencing of 130 to 150 peripheral blood samples: some 44 ophthalmopathy, under 85 hyperthyroidism and roughly 17 progressor patients. Results the study describes overall, beyond this receptor: Ophthalmopathy was separated from stable hyperthyroidism by a 13 V-J signature model, with about 86% sensitivity and 81% to 82% specificity obtained in cross-validation and 80%/75% obtained in testing. Most expanded thyroid clonotypes (frequency above 0.001) were also detected in blood, suggesting blood repertoires may reflect thyroid immune responses. Sample size was not statistically predetermined, and blinding of investigators to group allocation was not performed. In validation, the model predicted progression to ophthalmopathy with approximately 71% sensitivity and 72.22% specificity, a median of roughly seven months before onset.

The TCR beta CDR3 regions were amplified from the RNA transcripts. For the first round of RT-PCR on the TCR CDR3, the HTBI primer set was used together with the Qiagen OneStep RT-PCR kit. Libraries were constructed in a second round of multiplex PCR, after which size selection and purification were performed. The libraries were sequenced on an Illumina HiSeq2000 using paired-end 100 bp reads. Concerning the study's data processing: SOAPnuke was used to process the raw data, removing reads that contained adapters or uncalled bases, had a mean Phred below 15, or lacked an exact match to the constant primer or identifier. High-quality paired reads were merged with COPE v1.2.5, and unique nucleotide sequences were defined as clonotypes. MiTCR v1.1 was used to align the clonotypes against IMGT TRBV, TRBD and TRBJ reference segments. The analysis was restricted to V-J combinations with a frequency above 0.0001, which together covered about 99% of the repertoires. A TCS score was defined as the ratio between F50 (clonal expansion) and ExV (chaos), using BLOSUM62-based TCRdist between CDR3 peptides within each V-J. Welch's t-statistics and random forest reduced around 510 V-J features to roughly 13, which were used in a naive Bayes classifier (R e1071). TCRdb passed the public sequencing reads through fastp at Q25 and MiXCR, retaining productive beta sequences. Each CDR3 protein appears once, grouped with its most common genes and DNA. The authors' filters were not applied to this entry. A total of about 210,000 distinct CDR3 sequences appear in this sample, roughly 15% of them only once. Around 50% of the sample is in the top ten clones.

Stable Graves' hyperthyroidism was defined as the absence of progression to ophthalmopathy over 18 months of follow-up. Hyperthyroidism patients were newly diagnosed, with disease duration under 2 months, and aged 18 to 65 years. Exclusion was applied to patients with uncontrolled infections, other autoimmune diseases, pregnancy or lactation. Diagnoses were established on the basis of clinical symptoms, serum thyroxine and TRAb, thyroid ultrasound, and orbital computed tomography. PBMCs were separated from over 9 ml of fresh peripheral blood using Ficoll-Paque density gradient centrifugation. Trizol reagent was used to extract total RNA, and RNA quality was then checked on an Agilent 2100 Bioanalyzer. V loses 6 bases of germline sequence and J loses 0 bases, and the interval between the two ends is 7 bases. From cysteine to phenylalanine, the CDR3 is 13 amino acids long. Solely the CDR3 DNA is kept, with 39 bases framed from the first base. Looking up the germline V gene yields CDR1 LGHNT and CDR2 FRNRAP.

Recombination linked TRBV12-5 to TRBJ2-3, and possibly TRBD1, on 5 matching bases. Sequencing was performed on blood. The sequence came from a man aged 45-60 years with Graves' hyperthyroidism. The CDR3 loop reads CASGRASTDTQYF. The nucleotide sequence is given as TGTGCTAGTGGCAGGGCTAGCACAGATACGCAGTATTTT.